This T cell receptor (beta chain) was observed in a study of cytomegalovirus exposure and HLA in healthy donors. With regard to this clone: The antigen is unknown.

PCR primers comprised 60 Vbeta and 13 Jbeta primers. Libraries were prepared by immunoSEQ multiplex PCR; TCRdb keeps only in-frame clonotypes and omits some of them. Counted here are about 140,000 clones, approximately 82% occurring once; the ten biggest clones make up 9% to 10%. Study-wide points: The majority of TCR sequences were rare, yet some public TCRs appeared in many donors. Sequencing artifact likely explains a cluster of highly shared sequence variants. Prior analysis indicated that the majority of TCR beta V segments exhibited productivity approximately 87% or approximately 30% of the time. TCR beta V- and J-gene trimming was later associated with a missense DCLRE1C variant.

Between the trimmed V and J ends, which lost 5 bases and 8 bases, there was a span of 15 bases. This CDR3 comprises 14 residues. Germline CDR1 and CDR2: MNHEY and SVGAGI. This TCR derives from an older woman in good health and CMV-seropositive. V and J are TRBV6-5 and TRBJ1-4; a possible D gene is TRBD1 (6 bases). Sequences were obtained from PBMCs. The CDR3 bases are TGTGCCAGCAGTCCCGGGGGGCGTGTGGAAAAACTGTTTTTT. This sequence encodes CASSPGGRVEKLFF.